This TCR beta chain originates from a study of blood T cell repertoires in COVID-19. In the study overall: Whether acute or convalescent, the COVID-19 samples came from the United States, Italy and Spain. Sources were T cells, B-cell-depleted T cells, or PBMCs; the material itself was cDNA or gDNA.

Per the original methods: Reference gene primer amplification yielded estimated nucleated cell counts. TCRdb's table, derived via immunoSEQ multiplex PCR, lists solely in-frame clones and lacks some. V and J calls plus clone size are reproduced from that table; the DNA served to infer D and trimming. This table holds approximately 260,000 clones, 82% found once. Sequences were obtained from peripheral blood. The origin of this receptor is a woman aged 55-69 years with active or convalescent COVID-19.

The CDR3 is CASSYFGQGAVEAFF. Here the CDR3 DNA reads TGTGCCAGCAGTTACTTCGGACAGGGGGCGGTTGAAGCTTTCTTT. The V and J genes are TRBV6-5 and TRBJ1-1; 11 bases are a match to TRBD1. The germline V gene encodes CDR1 MNHEY and CDR2 SVGAGI. The CDR3 contains 15 residues. The V segment lost 1 base and the J segment 7 bases; nucleotides outside the gene matches: 5.